This paragraph reports one TCR beta chain. This clonotype was seen many times. The target of this receptor is not known. Base qualities are not at hand, and no much larger clone is one base apart. The data were taken from a study of breast tumors, draining lymph nodes, adjacent tissues (dated by TCRdb to 2016 to 2017). Background for the entire study: In breast cancer patients, the study compared the TCR beta repertoires of tumor, adjacent nontumor tissue and axillary lymph nodes. The study was designed to assess the relationships and possible T-cell exchange between tumor, surrounding tissue and draining lymph node repertoires in human breast cancer. Summary of the overall study and its limitations: The data were considered consistent with most tumor T cells being derived from the lymph node and subsequently expanding within tumor tissue. The similarity between tumor and nontumor tissue repertoires was significantly greater in luminal-like breast cancer than in basal-like breast cancer. Tumor T-cell repertoires showed less diversity than lymph node repertoires and more diversity than nontumor tissue repertoires, and tumor T-cell repertoires showed preferential V and J gene usage. The conclusion that tumor T cells originate in lymph nodes was presented as consistent with a hypothesis rather than as directly demonstrated.

Taken from cysteine to phenylalanine, the CDR3 has 14 residues. The entry retains the CDR3 DNA only, 42 bases that are in frame from base 1. From a lookup of the germline V gene, CDR1 and CDR2 are SGDLS and YYNGEE. After removal of 3 bases from V and 5 bases from J, the junction retains 5 bases not matched to a gene. Sequencer: Illumina HiSeq 2000. TCR beta chain libraries were generated by multiplex PCR amplification. The amplified TCR beta chain products were analyzed by high-throughput sequencing. TCRdb passed the public sequencing reads through fastp at Q25 and MiXCR, retaining productive beta sequences. Under each unique CDR3 protein, matching rows form one entry showing the most common genes and DNA. This sample is represented by 160,000 or so distinct CDR3 sequences; 30% to 35% of them were singletons. Clones ranked in the top ten supply roughly 3.8% of the sample. Lymph node samples came from the axillary draining lymph nodes of breast cancer patients.

This TCR was recovered from a female donor with breast cancer. Some clones in this sample may be carry-over from other donors' samples. The chain couples TRBV9 to TRBJ2-7, with TRBD1 matching 10 junction bases. The sample comprised axillary lymph node tissue. The DNA sequence is given as TGTGCCAGCAGCGCCTCCGGGACAGGGGACGAGCAGTACTTC. It encodes CASSASGTGDEQYF.